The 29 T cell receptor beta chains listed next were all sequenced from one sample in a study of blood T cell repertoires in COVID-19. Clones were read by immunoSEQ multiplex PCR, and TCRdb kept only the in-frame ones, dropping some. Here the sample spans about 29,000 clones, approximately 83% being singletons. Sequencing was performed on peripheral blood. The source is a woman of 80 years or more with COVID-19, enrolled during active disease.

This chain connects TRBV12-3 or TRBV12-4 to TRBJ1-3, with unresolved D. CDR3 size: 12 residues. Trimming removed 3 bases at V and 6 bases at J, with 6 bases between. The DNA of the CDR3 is TGTGCCAGCAGTTTCGGGTTAAACACCATATATTTT. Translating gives CASSFGLNTIYF.

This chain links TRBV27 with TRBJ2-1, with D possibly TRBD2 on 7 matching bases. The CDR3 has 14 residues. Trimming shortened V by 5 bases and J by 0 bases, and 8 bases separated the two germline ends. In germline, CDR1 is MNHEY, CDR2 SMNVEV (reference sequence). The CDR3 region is CASSRGGSYNEQFF. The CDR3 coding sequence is TGTGCCAGCAGTAGGGGGGGCTCCTACAATGAGCAGTTCTTC.

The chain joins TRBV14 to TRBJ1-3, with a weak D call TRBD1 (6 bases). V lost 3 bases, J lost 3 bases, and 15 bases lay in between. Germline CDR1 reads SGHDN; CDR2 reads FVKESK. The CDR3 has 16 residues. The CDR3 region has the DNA TGTGCCAGCAGCCAGGGACGGGGGGCAGGTGGAAACACCATATATTTT. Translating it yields CASSQGRGAGGNTIYF.

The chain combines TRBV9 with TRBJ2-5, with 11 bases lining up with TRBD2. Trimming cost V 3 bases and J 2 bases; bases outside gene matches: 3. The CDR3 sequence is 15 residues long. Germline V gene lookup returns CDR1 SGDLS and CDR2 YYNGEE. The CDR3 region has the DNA TGTGCCAGCAGCGGCGGGACTAGCGGACAAGAGACCCAGTACTTC. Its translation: CASSGGTSGQETQYF.

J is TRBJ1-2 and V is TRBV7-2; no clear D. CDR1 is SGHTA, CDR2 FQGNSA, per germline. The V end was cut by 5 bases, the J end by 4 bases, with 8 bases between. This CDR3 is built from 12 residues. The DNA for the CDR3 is TGTGCCAGCAGCGCAGTAAGCTATGGCTACACCTTC. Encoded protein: CASSAVSYGYTF.

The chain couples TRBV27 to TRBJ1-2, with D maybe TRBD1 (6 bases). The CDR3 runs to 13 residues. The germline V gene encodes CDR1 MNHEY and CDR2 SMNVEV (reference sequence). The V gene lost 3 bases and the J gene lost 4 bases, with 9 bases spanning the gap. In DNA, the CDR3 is TGTGCCAGCAGTTTTGTGGGGGCCTATGGCTACACCTTC. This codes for CASSFVGAYGYTF.

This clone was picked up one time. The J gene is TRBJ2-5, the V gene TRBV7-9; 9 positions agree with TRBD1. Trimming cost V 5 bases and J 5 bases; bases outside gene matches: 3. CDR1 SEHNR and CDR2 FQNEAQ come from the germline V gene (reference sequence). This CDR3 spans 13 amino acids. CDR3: CASSHRGPETQYF. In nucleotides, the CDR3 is TGTGCCAGCAGCCACAGGGGGCCGGAGACCCAGTACTTC.

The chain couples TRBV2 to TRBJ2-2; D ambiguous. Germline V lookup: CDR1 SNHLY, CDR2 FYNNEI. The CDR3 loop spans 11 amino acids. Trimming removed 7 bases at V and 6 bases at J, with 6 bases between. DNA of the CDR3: TGTGCCAGCAACCAGGCCGGGGAGCTGTTTTTT. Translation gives CASNQAGELFF.

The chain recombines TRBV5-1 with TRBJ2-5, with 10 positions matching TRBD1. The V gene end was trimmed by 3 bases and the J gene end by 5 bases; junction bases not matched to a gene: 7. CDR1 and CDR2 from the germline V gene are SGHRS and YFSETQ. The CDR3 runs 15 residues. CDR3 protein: CASSYGQGEWETQYF. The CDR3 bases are TGCGCCAGCAGCTATGGACAGGGGGAGTGGGAGACCCAGTACTTC. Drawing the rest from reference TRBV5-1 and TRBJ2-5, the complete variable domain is KAGVTQTPRYLIKTRGQQVTLSCSPISGHRSVSWYQQTPGQGLQFLFEYFSETQRNKGNFPGRFSGRQFSNSRSEMNVSTLELGDSALYLCASSYGQGEWETQYFGPGTRLLVL.

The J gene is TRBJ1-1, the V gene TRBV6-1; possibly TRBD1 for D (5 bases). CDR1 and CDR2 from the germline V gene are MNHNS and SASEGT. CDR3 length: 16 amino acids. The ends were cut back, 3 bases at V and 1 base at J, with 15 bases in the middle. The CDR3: CASSEGQKGRNTEAFF. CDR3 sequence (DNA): TGTGCCAGCAGTGAGGGTCAAAAGGGGCGGAACACTGAAGCTTTCTTT.

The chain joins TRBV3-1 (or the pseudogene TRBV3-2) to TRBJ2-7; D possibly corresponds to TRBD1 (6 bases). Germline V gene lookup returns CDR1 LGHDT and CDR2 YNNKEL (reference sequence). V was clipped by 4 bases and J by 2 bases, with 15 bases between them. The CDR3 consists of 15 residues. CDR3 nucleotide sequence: TGTGCCAGCAGCCGTGCCGGGACACCTACCTACGAGCAGTACTTC. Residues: CASSRAGTPTYEQYF.

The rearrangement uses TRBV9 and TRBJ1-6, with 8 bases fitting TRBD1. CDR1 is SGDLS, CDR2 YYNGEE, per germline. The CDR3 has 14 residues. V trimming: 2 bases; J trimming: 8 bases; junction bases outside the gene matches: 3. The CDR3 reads CASSVTGGDSPLHF. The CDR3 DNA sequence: TGTGCCAGCAGCGTTACAGGGGGGGATTCACCCCTCCACTTT.

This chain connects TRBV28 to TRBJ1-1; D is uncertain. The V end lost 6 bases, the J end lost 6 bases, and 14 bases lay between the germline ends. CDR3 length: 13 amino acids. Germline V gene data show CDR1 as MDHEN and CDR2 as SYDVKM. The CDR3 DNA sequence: TGTGCCAGCAGCCCCCCCGAGAGGGCTGAAGCTTTCTTT. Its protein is CASSPPERAEAFF.

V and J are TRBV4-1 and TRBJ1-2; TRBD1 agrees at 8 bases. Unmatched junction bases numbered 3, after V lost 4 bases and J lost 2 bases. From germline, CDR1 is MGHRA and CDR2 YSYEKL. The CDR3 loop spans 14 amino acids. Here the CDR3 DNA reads TGCGCCAGCAGCCTCAGACAGGGGAACTATGGCTACACCTTC. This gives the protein CASSLRQGNYGYTF.

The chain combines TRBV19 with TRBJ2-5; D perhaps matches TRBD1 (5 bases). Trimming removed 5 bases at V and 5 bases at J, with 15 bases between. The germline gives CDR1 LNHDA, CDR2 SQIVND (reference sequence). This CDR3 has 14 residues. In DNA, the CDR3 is TGTGCCAGTAGTCCCTCATGGGGCTTGGAGACCCAGTACTTC. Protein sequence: CASSPSWGLETQYF. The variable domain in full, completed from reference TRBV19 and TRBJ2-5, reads DGGITQSPKYLFRKEGQNVTLSCEQNLNHDAMYWYRQDPGQGLRLIYYSQIVNDFQKGDIAEGYSVSREKKESFPLTVTSAQKNPTAFYLCASSPSWGLETQYFGPGTRLLVL.

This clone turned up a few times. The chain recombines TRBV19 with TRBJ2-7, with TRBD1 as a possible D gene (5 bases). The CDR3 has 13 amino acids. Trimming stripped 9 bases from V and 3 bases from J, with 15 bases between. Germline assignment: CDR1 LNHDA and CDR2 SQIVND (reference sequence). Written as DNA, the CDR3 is TGTGCCAGCTCCTCGACAGTTTACTACGAGCAGTACTTC. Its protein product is CASSSTVYYEQYF.

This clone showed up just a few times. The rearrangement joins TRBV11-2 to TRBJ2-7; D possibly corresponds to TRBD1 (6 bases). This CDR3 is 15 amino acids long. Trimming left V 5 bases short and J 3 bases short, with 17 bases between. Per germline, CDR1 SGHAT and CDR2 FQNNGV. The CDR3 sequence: CASSQRLGQYYEQYF. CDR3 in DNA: TGTGCCAGCAGCCAAAGACTCGGACAGTACTACGAGCAGTACTTC. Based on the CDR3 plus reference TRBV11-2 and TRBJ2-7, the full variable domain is EAGVAQSPRYKIIEKRQSVAFWCNPISGHATLYWYQQILGQGPKLLIQFQNNGVVDDSQLPKDRFSAERLKGVDSTLKIQPAKLEDSAVYLCASSQRLGQYYEQYFGPGTRLTVT.

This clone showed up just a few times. The CDR3 sequence: CASKQGSSYNSPLHF. In DNA form, the CDR3 reads TGTGCCAGCAAACAGGGCAGCTCCTATAATTCACCCCTCCACTTT. This rearrangement joins TRBV7-2 to TRBJ1-6; possibly TRBD1 for D (6 bases). The CDR3 length is 15 residues. Germline loops: CDR1 SGHTA, CDR2 FQGNSA. V lost 7 bases and J lost 0, with 10 bases in between.

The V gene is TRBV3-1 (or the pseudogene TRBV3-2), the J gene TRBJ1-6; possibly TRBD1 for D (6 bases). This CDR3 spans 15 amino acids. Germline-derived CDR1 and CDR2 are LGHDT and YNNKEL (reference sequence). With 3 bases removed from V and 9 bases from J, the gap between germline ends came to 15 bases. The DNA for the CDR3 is TGTGCCAGCAGCCAGCGGACTCCACAGGGTTCACCCCTCCACTTT. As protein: CASSQRTPQGSPLHF.

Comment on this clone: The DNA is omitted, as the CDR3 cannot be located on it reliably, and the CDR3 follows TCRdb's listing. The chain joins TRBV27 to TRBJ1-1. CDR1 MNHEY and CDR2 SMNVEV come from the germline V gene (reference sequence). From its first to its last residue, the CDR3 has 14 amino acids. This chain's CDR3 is CASILALGLTEAFF.

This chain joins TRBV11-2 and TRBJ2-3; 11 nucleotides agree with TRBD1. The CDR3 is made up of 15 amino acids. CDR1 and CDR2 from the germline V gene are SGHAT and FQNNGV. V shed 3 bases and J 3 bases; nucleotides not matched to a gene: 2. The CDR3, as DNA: TGTGCCAGCAGCTTGGACAGGGGGCGTACAGATACGCAGTATTTT. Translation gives CASSLDRGRTDTQYF.

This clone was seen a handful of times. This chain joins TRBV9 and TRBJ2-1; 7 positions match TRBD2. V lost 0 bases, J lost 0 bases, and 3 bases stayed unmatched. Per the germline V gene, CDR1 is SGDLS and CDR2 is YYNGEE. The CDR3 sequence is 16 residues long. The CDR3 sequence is CASSVDPSGSYNEQFF. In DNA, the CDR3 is TGTGCCAGCAGCGTAGACCCTAGCGGCTCCTACAATGAGCAGTTCTTC. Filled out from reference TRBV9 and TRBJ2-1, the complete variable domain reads DSGVTQTPKHLITATGQRVTLRCSPRSGDLSVYWYQQSLDQGLQFLIQYYNGEERAKGNILERFSAQQFPDLHSELNLSSLELGDSALYFCASSVDPSGSYNEQFFGPGTRLTVL.

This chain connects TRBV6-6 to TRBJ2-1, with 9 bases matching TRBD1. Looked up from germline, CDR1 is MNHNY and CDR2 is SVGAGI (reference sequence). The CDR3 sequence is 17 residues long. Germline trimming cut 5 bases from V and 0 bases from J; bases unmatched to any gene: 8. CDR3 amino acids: CASSQGQGRSSYNEQFF. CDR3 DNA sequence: TGTGCCAGCAGTCAGGGACAGGGTAGGAGCTCCTACAATGAGCAGTTCTTC.

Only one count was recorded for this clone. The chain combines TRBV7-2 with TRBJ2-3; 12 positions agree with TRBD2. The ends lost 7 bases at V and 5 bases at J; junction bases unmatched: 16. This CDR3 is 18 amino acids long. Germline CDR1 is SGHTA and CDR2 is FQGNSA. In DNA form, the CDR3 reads TGTGCCAGCACCGATTCTAGCGGGGGGGCCAGTCGGAAAGATACGCAGTATTTT. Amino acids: CASTDSSGGASRKDTQYF.

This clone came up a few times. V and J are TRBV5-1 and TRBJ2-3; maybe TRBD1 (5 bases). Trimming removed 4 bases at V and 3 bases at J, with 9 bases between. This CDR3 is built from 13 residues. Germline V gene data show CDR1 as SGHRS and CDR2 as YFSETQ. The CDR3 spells CASSLTETDTQYF. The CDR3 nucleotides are TGCGCCAGCAGCCTGACAGAAACAGATACGCAGTATTTT.

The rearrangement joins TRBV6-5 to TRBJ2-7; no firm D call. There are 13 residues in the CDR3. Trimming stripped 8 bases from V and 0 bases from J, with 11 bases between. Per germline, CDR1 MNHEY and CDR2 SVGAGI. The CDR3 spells CASLTTSSYEQYF. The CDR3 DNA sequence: TGTGCCAGCCTGACAACAAGCTCCTACGAGCAGTACTTC.

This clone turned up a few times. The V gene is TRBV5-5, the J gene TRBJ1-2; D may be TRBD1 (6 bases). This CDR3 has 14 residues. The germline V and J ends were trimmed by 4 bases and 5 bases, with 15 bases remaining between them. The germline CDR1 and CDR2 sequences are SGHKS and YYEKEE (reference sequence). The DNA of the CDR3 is TGTGCCAGCAGCCTCGCAGGGACAACTTATGGCTACACCTTC. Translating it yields CASSLAGTTYGYTF.

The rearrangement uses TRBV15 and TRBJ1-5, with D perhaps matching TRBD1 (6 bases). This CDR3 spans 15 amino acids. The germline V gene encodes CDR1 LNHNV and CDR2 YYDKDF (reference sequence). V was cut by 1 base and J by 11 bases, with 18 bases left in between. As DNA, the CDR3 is TGTGCCACCAGCAGAGTAAAGGGGGGGAGGGAGGCCCAGCATTTT. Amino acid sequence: CATSRVKGGREAQHF.

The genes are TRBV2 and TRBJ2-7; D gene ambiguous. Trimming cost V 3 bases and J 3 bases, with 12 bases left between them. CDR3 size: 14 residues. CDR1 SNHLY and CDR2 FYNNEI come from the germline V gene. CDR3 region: CASSEEKGRYEQYF. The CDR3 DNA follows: TGTGCCAGCAGTGAGGAGAAAGGCCGCTACGAGCAGTACTTC.